One and the same sample provided the 29 T cell receptor beta chains below, sequenced in a study of cytomegalovirus exposure and HLA in healthy donors. Researchers ran the PCR with 60 Vbeta and 13 Jbeta primers. TCRdb's table, derived via immunoSEQ multiplex PCR, lists solely in-frame clones and lacks some. The sample lists some 110,000 clones; approximately 79% were seen once. The sequenced sample consisted of PBMCs. These receptors originate from a middle-aged man in good health and CMV-seropositive.

J is TRBJ1-1 and V is TRBV9; D possibly corresponds to TRBD1 (5 bases). CDR1 is SGDLS, CDR2 YYNGEE, per germline. The CDR3 spans 13 residues. V lost 3 bases and J lost 2, with 8 bases in between. CDR3 region: CASSAGGNTEAFF. The CDR3 bases are TGTGCCAGCAGCGCGGGGGGAAACACTGAAGCTTTCTTT.

This clone turned up a few times. The rearrangement joins TRBV19 to TRBJ2-1; 10 bases fit TRBD2. V was clipped by 3 bases and J by 0 bases; unmatched bases: 5. The CDR3 has 17 amino acids. The germline V gene has CDR1 LNHDA and CDR2 SQIVND (reference sequence). This chain's CDR3 is CASSIRAGGVSYNEQFF. The CDR3 DNA follows: TGTGCCAGTAGTATTAGAGCGGGGGGGGTCTCCTACAATGAGCAGTTCTTC.

Only a few counts were recorded for this clone. V is TRBV7-2 and J is TRBJ1-2, with unresolved D. Trimming shortened V by 5 bases and J by 4 bases, and 11 bases separated the two germline ends. The length of the CDR3 is 13 residues. Per germline, CDR1 SGHTA and CDR2 FQGNSA. The CDR3 loop is CASSPPLVYGYTF. CDR3 DNA sequence: TGTGCCAGCAGCCCCCCCCTAGTCTATGGCTACACCTTC.

This clone was seen more than once but under ten times. The chain is built from TRBV5-8 and TRBJ2-5; 9 bases fit TRBD1. CDR1 is SGHTS and CDR2 is YDEGEE in the germline V gene. V shed 3 bases and J 1 base; nucleotides not matched to a gene: 7. The CDR3 length is 16 residues. The CDR3: CASSYGQGRFQETQYF. In nucleotides, the CDR3 is TGTGCCAGCAGCTATGGACAGGGGCGGTTCCAAGAGACCCAGTACTTC.

The rearrangement joins TRBV9 to TRBJ1-4, with D unclear. The CDR3 length is 15 residues. V lost 0 bases and J lost 7, with 13 bases in between. Germline V gene lookup returns CDR1 SGDLS and CDR2 YYNGEE. The CDR3 loop is CASSVGDLEGEKLFF. The CDR3 DNA sequence: TGTGCCAGCAGCGTAGGAGACTTAGAGGGTGAAAAACTGTTTTTT.

The rearrangement links TRBV19 to TRBJ2-5; TRBD1 is a possible D gene (7 bases). Germline V gene lookup returns CDR1 LNHDA and CDR2 SQIVND (reference sequence). CDR3 size: 15 residues. The V gene lost 1 base and the J gene lost 2 bases, with 11 bases spanning the gap. CDR3 protein: CASSIATGRQETQYF. The CDR3 nucleotides are TGTGCCAGTAGTATAGCGACAGGGAGGCAAGAGACCCAGTACTTC. Full variable domain (remainder filled in from reference TRBV19 and TRBJ2-5): DGGITQSPKYLFRKEGQNVTLSCEQNLNHDAMYWYRQDPGQGLRLIYYSQIVNDFQKGDIAEGYSVSREKKESFPLTVTSAQKNPTAFYLCASSIATGRQETQYFGPGTRLLVL.

Turning to this clone: The same CDR3 is also encoded by other DNA sequences in this sample. The chain has TRBV7-2 and TRBJ1-5; D perhaps matches TRBD1 (6 bases). Per germline, CDR1 SGHTA and CDR2 FQGNSA. Between the trimmed V and J ends, which lost 5 bases and 0 bases, there was a span of 8 bases. The CDR3 totals 14 residues. The CDR3 DNA reads TGTGCCAGCAGCCTGGACAGTAGCAATCAGCCCCAGCATTTT. Residues: CASSLDSSNQPQHF.

V and J are TRBV28 and TRBJ1-2, with a weak D call TRBD1 (6 bases). There are 14 residues in the CDR3. V was pared by 6 bases and J by 7 bases, with 18 bases between. Germline V gene data show CDR1 as MDHEN and CDR2 as SYDVKM. Written as DNA, the CDR3 is TGTGCCAGCAGCGATGCGAGGGGGTTGGGTGGCTACACCTTC. Translating gives CASSDARGLGGYTF.

The chain has TRBV5-1 and TRBJ2-7; D possibly corresponds to TRBD1 (5 bases). The ends were cut back, 4 bases at V and 2 bases at J, with 13 bases in the middle. Germline V gene lookup returns CDR1 SGHRS and CDR2 YFSETQ. CDR3 length equals 14 residues. CDR3 in DNA: TGCGCCAGCAGCATTCAGGGTAGGACCTACGAGCAGTACTTC. Translating gives CASSIQGRTYEQYF.

The rearrangement links TRBV10-2 to TRBJ2-7; 8 bases are shared with TRBD2. The CDR3 is 14 residues long. Per the germline V gene, CDR1 is WSHSY and CDR2 is SAAADI. J was trimmed by 4 bases and V by 3 bases; bases with no gene match: 5. DNA for the CDR3: TGCGCCAGCAGTGACCGGGAGGGCCCTTACGAGCAGTACTTC. Translating gives CASSDREGPYEQYF.

DNA for the CDR3: TGTGCCAGCAGCTTAGCGGGGGAGGGCGAAAAACTGTTTTTT. Protein product: CASSLAGEGEKLFF. The chain joins TRBV7-9 to TRBJ1-4; a possible D gene is TRBD1 (5 bases). Germline V lookup: CDR1 SEHNR, CDR2 FQNEAQ (reference sequence). This CDR3 is built from 14 residues. V gave up 0 bases and J gave up 8 bases, with 10 bases separating them.

This chain uses TRBV28 with TRBJ2-2; 7 bases align to TRBD1. The CDR3 covers 15 residues. The germline V gene encodes CDR1 MDHEN and CDR2 SYDVKM. V dropped 7 bases and J dropped 4; count of bases not matched to a gene: 9. The DNA of the CDR3 is TGTGCCAGCAATCCCGACAGGGCGGGCACCGGGGAGCTGTTTTTT. Translating it yields CASNPDRAGTGELFF.

The rearrangement joins TRBV2 to TRBJ1-1, with a possible D match to TRBD1 (5 bases). This CDR3 has 14 amino acids. V dropped 4 bases and J dropped 1 base, with 10 bases sitting between them. The germline CDR1 and CDR2 sequences are SNHLY and FYNNEI. CDR3: CASSGKGWNTEAFF. DNA of the CDR3: TGTGCCAGCAGTGGCAAGGGGTGGAACACTGAAGCTTTCTTT.

The chain combines TRBV5-8 with TRBJ2-1; D may be TRBD2 (6 bases). The V gene lost 7 bases and the J gene lost 4 bases, with 21 bases spanning the gap. This CDR3 contains 16 residues. The germline CDR1 and CDR2 sequences are SGHTS and YDEGEE. This CDR3 reads CASSSISGGDYNEQFF. The CDR3, as DNA: TGTGCCAGCTCCAGCATTTCCGGGGGTGATTACAATGAGCAGTTCTTC.

V and J are TRBV28 and TRBJ2-1; 8 nucleotides match TRBD2. Germline CDR1 reads MDHEN; CDR2 reads SYDVKM. Trimming removed 2 bases from V and 10 bases from J; junction bases left unmatched: 1. The CDR3 has 12 amino acids. The CDR3 reads CASSLVAGEQFF. The CDR3 DNA is TGTGCCAGCAGTTTAGTAGCGGGGGAGCAGTTCTTC.

This clone was counted a few times. V and J are TRBV7-8 and TRBJ2-5, with D tentatively TRBD2 (5 bases). The germline V gene encodes CDR1 SGHVS and CDR2 FQNEAQ. V dropped 5 bases and J dropped 5 bases, with 9 bases sitting between them. The CDR3 contains 12 residues. In nucleotides, the CDR3 is TGTGCCAGCAGCCGAACGGGGGAGACCCAGTACTTC. It translates to CASSRTGETQYF.

The chain links TRBV29-1 to TRBJ2-5; D uncertain. The CDR3 has 11 amino acids. Germline loops: CDR1 SQVTM, CDR2 ANQGSEA. The V end lost 7 bases, the J end lost 4 bases, and 10 bases lay between the germline ends. The CDR3 is CSGHSGETQYF. Here the CDR3 DNA reads TGCAGCGGTCACTCGGGAGAGACCCAGTACTTC.

CDR3 nucleotide sequence: TGTGCCAGCAGCTCCACTAGCAGGGAAGGCAACATTCAGTACTTC. As protein: CASSSTSREGNIQYF. The chain uses TRBV9 and TRBJ2-4, with D maybe TRBD2 (6 bases). V was shortened by 4 bases and J by 7 bases, with 18 bases between the two germline ends. Germline CDR1 and CDR2: SGDLS and YYNGEE. The CDR3 extends over 15 amino acids.

V usage is TRBV2 and J usage is TRBJ2-3, with D tentatively TRBD1 (5 bases). In germline, CDR1 is SNHLY, CDR2 FYNNEI. Between the trimmed V and J ends, which lost 7 bases and 7 bases, there was a span of 15 bases. CDR3 size: 13 residues. The chain's CDR3 is CASTGRVGYTQYF. The CDR3 nucleotides read TGTGCCAGCACCGGCAGGGTGGGCTATACGCAGTATTTT.

The V and J genes are TRBV29-1 and TRBJ2-7, with 9 bases that match TRBD2. The ends lost 8 bases at V and 6 bases at J; junction bases unmatched: 5. This CDR3 comprises 11 residues. Looked up from germline, CDR1 is SQVTM and CDR2 is ANQGSEA. The CDR3 sequence is CSSQTSGEQYF. CDR3 coding DNA: TGCAGCTCCCAGACTAGCGGCGAGCAGTACTTC.

This sequence joins TRBV9 and TRBJ2-3; maybe TRBD2 (6 bases). This CDR3 is 15 amino acids long. The V end lost 4 bases, the J end lost 3 bases, and 15 bases lay between the germline ends. CDR1 and CDR2 (germline): SGDLS, YYNGEE. The CDR3 reads CASSRSGAATDTQYF. For the CDR3, the DNA is TGTGCCAGCAGCCGCTCGGGAGCGGCAACAGATACGCAGTATTTT.

The V and J genes are TRBV29-1 and TRBJ2-1, with 15 bases that match TRBD2. The CDR3 covers 17 residues. V shed 5 bases, J shed 4 bases, and the junction held 9 bases outside the gene matches. Germline CDR1 SQVTM, CDR2 ANQGSEA. The CDR3 bases are TGCAGCGTTCACAACCCGGGACTAGCGGGAGGTTACAATGAGCAGTTCTTC. Protein sequence: CSVHNPGLAGGYNEQFF.

The chain uses TRBV11-3 and TRBJ2-7; perhaps TRBD1 as D (6 bases). The CDR3 is made up of 15 amino acids. V dropped 3 bases and J dropped 1 base, with 13 bases sitting between them. CDR1 is SGHNT and CDR2 is YENEEA in the germline V gene. The CDR3: CASSFYRDTSYEQYF. CDR3 in DNA: TGTGCCAGCAGCTTCTACAGGGACACTTCCTACGAGCAGTACTTC.

The chain couples TRBV7-9 to TRBJ1-1, with TRBD1 identical over 9 bases. Germline loops: CDR1 SEHNR, CDR2 FQNEAQ (reference sequence). The V segment lost 6 bases and the J segment 1 base; nucleotides outside the gene matches: 6. This CDR3 has 15 amino acids. This CDR3 reads CASRSTGQGNTEAFF. The DNA of the CDR3 is TGTGCCAGCAGATCGACGGGACAGGGGAACACTGAAGCTTTCTTT. Together with reference TRBV7-9 and TRBJ1-1, the CDR3 gives the full variable domain: DTGVSQNPRHKITKRGQNVTFRCDPISEHNRLYWYRQTLGQGPEFLTYFQNEAQLEKSRLLSDRFSAERPKGSFSTLEIQRTEQGDSAMYLCASRSTGQGNTEAFFGQGTRLTVV.

The genes are TRBV28 and TRBJ2-1; 8 bases line up with TRBD2. Germline-derived CDR1 and CDR2 are MDHEN and SYDVKM. V lost 6 bases and J lost 4; bases outside the gene matches: 14. The CDR3 totals 17 residues. DNA of the CDR3: TGTGCCAGCAGAGATCCAGGAGCGGGAGTACCGTACAATGAGCAGTTCTTC. This sequence encodes CASRDPGAGVPYNEQFF. Combining the CDR3 with reference TRBV28 and TRBJ2-1 gives the whole variable domain DVKVTQSSRYLVKRTGEKVFLECVQDMDHENMFWYRQDPGLGLRLIYFSYDVKMKEKGDIPEGYSVSREKKERFSLILESASTNQTSMYLCASRDPGAGVPYNEQFFGPGTRLTVL.

The CDR3 sequence: CASSIGTSGRTQYF. CDR3 bases: TGTGCCAGCAGCATCGGGACTAGCGGGAGGACCCAGTACTTC. The V call is TRBV11-2, the J call TRBJ2-5, with 14 bases fitting TRBD2. The V and J ends lost 5 bases and 7 bases, in that order; junction bases with no gene match: 3. This CDR3 is built from 14 residues. Germline CDR1 reads SGHAT; CDR2 reads FQNNGV.

This clone was observed a handful of times. This sequence joins TRBV5-1 and TRBJ2-1; 7 bases are shared with TRBD1. V lost 2 bases, J lost 0 bases, and 2 bases stayed unmatched. The germline gives CDR1 SGHRS, CDR2 YFSETQ. The CDR3 is 15 amino acids. In nucleotides, the CDR3 is TGCGCCAGCAGCTTCGGGGACAGCTCCTACAATGAGCAGTTCTTC. Its translation is CASSFGDSSYNEQFF.

This CDR3 reads CASSLNRGPDTQYF. The DNA for the CDR3 is TGTGCCAGCAGCCTCAACAGGGGCCCAGATACGCAGTATTTT. The chain joins TRBV7-2 to TRBJ2-3, with TRBD1 identical over 7 bases. This CDR3 has 14 amino acids. Trimming took 5 bases from V and 4 from J; bases not matched to a gene: 6. Per the germline V gene, CDR1 is SGHTA and CDR2 is FQGNSA. Looking up the rest from reference TRBV7-2 and TRBJ2-3 gives the full variable domain: GAGVSQSPSNKVTEKGKDVELRCDPISGHTALYWYRQSLGQGLEFLIYFQGNSAPDKSGLPSDRFSAERTGGSVSTLTIQRTQQEDSAVYLCASSLNRGPDTQYFGPGTRLTVL.

The chain has TRBV5-4 and TRBJ2-7; TRBD2 might be the D (6 bases). The CDR3 contains 14 residues. The germline V and J ends were trimmed by 2 bases and 5 bases, with 14 bases remaining between them. Germline-derived CDR1 and CDR2 are SGHNT and YYREEE (reference sequence). CDR3 sequence (DNA): TGTGCCAGCAGCTTAGACGGGAGTAAACACGAGCAGTACTTC. This encodes CASSLDGSKHEQYF.